The 13 T cell receptor beta chains reported below all come from one sample, sequenced in a study of blood T cell repertoires in COVID-19. Data came from immunoSEQ multiplex PCR; TCRdb stores just in-frame clones and leaves some out. The table lists about 280,000 clones, around 90% of them singletons. Source material: peripheral blood. The receptor source for this set is a woman in her 40s who had recovered from COVID-19.

Note on this clone: A junction end diverges from the germline sequence, so it may reflect a read error. The V call is TRBV7-8, the J call TRBJ1-5, with D hard to call. The V gene's germline CDR1 is SGHVS and CDR2 FQNEAQ. CDR3 length: 13 residues. The CDR3 region has the DNA TGTGCCAGCAGCACTTCAGACAATCCGCCCCAGCATTTT. Residues: CASSTSDNPPQHF.

The rearrangement uses TRBV4-1 and TRBJ2-7; D might be TRBD2 (7 bases). The V end was cut by 8 bases, the J end by 6 bases, with 23 bases between. Germline V lookup: CDR1 MGHRA, CDR2 YSYEKL. CDR3 length: 15 residues. The CDR3 DNA follows: TGCGCCAGCGCGTGGGGGGGCCAAAGGGAGGGCGAGCAGTACTTC. Translation: CASAWGGQREGEQYF.

The V and J genes are TRBV28 and TRBJ2-1, with TRBD2 matching over 7 bases. CDR3 length equals 15 residues. V shed 3 bases, J shed 6 bases, and the junction held 8 bases outside the gene matches. Looked up from germline, CDR1 is MDHEN and CDR2 is SYDVKM. CDR3 nucleotide sequence: TGTGCCAGCAGTTTTGGAGGGAGGGCCTCCAATGAGCAGTTCTTC. It encodes CASSFGGRASNEQFF.

The chain is built from TRBV11-2 and TRBJ2-2; D perhaps matches TRBD1 (6 bases). CDR1 SGHAT and CDR2 FQNNGV come from the germline V gene. The CDR3 totals 14 residues. Trimming left V 1 base short and J 6 bases short, with 9 bases between. The CDR3 coding sequence is TGTGCCAGCAGCTTAGGGGGGCTAGCCGGGGAGCTGTTTTTT. This gives the protein CASSLGGLAGELFF.

This chain links TRBV3-1 (or the pseudogene TRBV3-2) with TRBJ2-7; weak D call: TRBD1 (6 bases). The germline V gene has CDR1 LGHDT and CDR2 YNNKEL (reference sequence). This CDR3 has 14 amino acids. V gave up 6 bases and J gave up 1 base, with 13 bases separating them. Written as DNA, the CDR3 is TGTGCCAGCAGACCGACAGGCGCGTCCTACGAGCAGTACTTC. This translates into CASRPTGASYEQYF.

This chain links TRBV13 with TRBJ2-7; 7 bases are a match to TRBD2. V gave up 4 bases and J gave up 2 bases; unmatched junction bases: 11. Germline V gene sequence: CDR1 PRHDT, CDR2 FYEKMQ (reference sequence). This CDR3 has 16 amino acids. The CDR3 bases are TGTGCCAGCAGCTCCTTAGGGGAGGGGAAGACCTACGAGCAGTACTTC. This gives the protein CASSSLGEGKTYEQYF.

The rearrangement uses TRBV6-4 and TRBJ2-5; D remains unclear. V dropped 4 bases and J dropped 2 bases, with 8 bases sitting between them. The germline gives CDR1 MRHNA, CDR2 SNTAGT. The CDR3 covers 13 residues. The CDR3 sequence is CASSVSPQETQYF. The DNA of the CDR3 is TGTGCCAGCAGTGTTAGCCCACAAGAGACCCAGTACTTC.

This clone has only one observation. At one end, the junction sequence differs from germline, possibly due to a read error. The gene calls are TRBV16 and TRBJ1-1; TRBD1 matches at 7 bases. From germline, CDR1 is KGHSY and CDR2 FQNENV. The CDR3 has 13 residues. The CDR3 DNA is TGTGCCAACAGCCAATGGGACAGCACTGAAGCTTTCTTT. Translating gives CANSQWDSTEAFF.

This chain links TRBV15 with TRBJ1-2; D remains unclear. Trimming removed 1 base at V and 3 bases at J, with 6 bases between. This CDR3 region has 13 residues. Germline CDR1 is LNHNV and CDR2 is YYDKDF (reference sequence). The CDR3, as DNA: TGTGCCACCAGCAGAGGGACTGACTATGGCTACACCTTC. This codes for CATSRGTDYGYTF.

The V and J genes are TRBV9 and TRBJ2-5; 7 bases fit TRBD1. V was clipped by 3 bases and J by 9 bases; unmatched bases: 11. Germline CDR1 reads SGDLS; CDR2 reads YYNGEE. The CDR3 sequence is 14 residues long. The CDR3 bases are TGTGCCAGCAGCGCCGGACAGGCTCTGGGGGCCCAGTACTTC. Encoded protein: CASSAGQALGAQYF.

V usage is TRBV3-1 (or the pseudogene TRBV3-2) and J usage is TRBJ2-1, with 7 bases identical to TRBD1. The CDR3 has 14 residues. The V segment lost 2 bases and the J segment 6 bases; nucleotides outside the gene matches: 4. In germline, CDR1 is LGHDT, CDR2 YNNKEL (reference sequence). The CDR3 reads CASSQSGGFNEQFF. CDR3 DNA sequence: TGTGCCAGCAGCCAATCAGGGGGATTCAATGAGCAGTTCTTC.

The gene calls are TRBV7-3 and TRBJ1-6; 7 bases are a match to TRBD1. J gave up 5 bases and V 5 bases, and 3 bases lay outside the gene matches. This CDR3 has 14 residues. Per the germline V gene, CDR1 is SGHTA and CDR2 is FQGTGA. CDR3 region: CASSQTGNNSPLHF. DNA for the CDR3: TGTGCCAGCAGCCAGACAGGGAATAATTCACCCCTCCACTTT. Full variable domain (outside the CDR3, taken from reference TRBV7-3 and TRBJ1-6): GAGVSQTPSNKVTEKGKYVELRCDPISGHTALYWYRQSLGQGPEFLIYFQGTGAADDSGLPNDRFFAVRPEGSVSTLKIQRTERGDSAVYLCASSQTGNNSPLHFGNGTRLTVT.

V and J are TRBV6-5 and TRBJ1-5; D may be TRBD1 (5 bases). The CDR3 contains 14 residues. V was trimmed by 7 bases and J by 9 bases, leaving 19 bases between them. Germline CDR1 MNHEY, CDR2 SVGAGI. CDR3 residues: CASIQSGTPGPQHF. CDR3 DNA: TGTGCCAGCATTCAAAGCGGGACGCCCGGGCCCCAGCATTTT.